This T cell receptor beta chain was found in a study of beta chain features in type 1 diabetes (dated by TCRdb to 2017 to 2018). Regarding the research as a whole: Patients and healthy donors did not differ in mean age, gender distribution, total cell number or subset yield. A total of roughly 98,000,000 sorted cells were examined across all samples, and RNA yield correlated strongly with the number of cells per subset. In the study, TCRB repertoires of sorted circulating CD4+ T cell subsets from recently diagnosed type 1 diabetes patients were compared with those of matched healthy donors. Whereas all 30 or so donors provided naive and central memory subsets, regulatory and stem cell-like memory subsets were isolated from just 8 patients and roughly 8 healthy donors. Broad study findings and their caveats: Naive, central memory and regulatory TCRB repertoires appeared more similar among patients than among healthy donors. Because cDNA rather than genomic DNA was sequenced, highly expressing activated cells could have been over-represented, although no difference in activation and CD3 levels was found between groups. Patients with type 1 diabetes made fewer insertions and deleted more nucleotides at VDJ recombination sites, implying thymic rearrangement abnormalities. Shorter templates might be favored by PCR, yet because patient and control samples were amplified and corrected together, any such skew would affect both groups equally. In all four CD4+ subsets, TCRB CDR3 length was moderately but significantly shorter in type 1 diabetes patients. HLA sub-analyses involved small numbers of individuals, so any influence of HLA type on TCRB rearrangement remained unresolved.

The High Capacity cDNA Reverse Transcription Kit was used to reverse transcribe all of the isolated RNA, meaning that expressed TCRB transcripts were what got sequenced. Survey-depth immunoSEQ sequencing was performed on stem cell-like memory T cell samples, with an average of approximately 1 million total reads per sample. After sorted cells were lysed in RLT buffer, RNA was extracted with DNase-treated RNeasy Micro or Mini kits, with the choice depending on cell number. To prevent cross-contamination, every cell subset was processed on its own, while patient and healthy donor samples were processed together. The immunoSEQ multiplex PCR was used to amplify TCRB sequences from cDNA, yielding 87-bp fragments that span the CDR3 region. Sequencing of the amplicons was done on the Illumina HiSeq platform. On the study's bioinformatics: Synthetic template baselines were used to correct PCR bias computationally, reads within Hamming distance 2 were collapsed, and singletons that could not be merged were discarded. Reads were aligned to IMGT to assign V, D and J genes, CDR3 length, and insertions or deletions at six rearrangement sites. Within each subset, clonotype counts were normalized to the number of sorted cells before true diversity and Gini coefficients were calculated with the tcR R package. Repertoire sharing was quantified using the overlap coefficient calculated on TCRB nucleotide sequences. TCRdb carries this immuneACCESS record with in-frame sequences only. Its versions omit some clonotypes, under half of them owing to an unresolved V gene in the studies checked, with the rest unexplained. V and J calls plus clone size are reproduced from that table; the DNA served to infer D and trimming. In this sample the table shows 65,000 to 100,000 clones, under 35% of which occur a single time. The top ten hold 0.35% to 0.45% of the sample.

This clone was seen only a few times. It lacks a known antigen. No qualities accompany the bases; no much larger clone lies one base away. Each donor gave one peripheral blood draw, averaging approximately 120 mL, which was collected into heparinised tubes. A BD FACSAria II and a panel including CD45RO, CCR7, CD25, CD127, CD95 and CD27 were used to sort naive, central memory, regulatory and stem cell-like memory CD4+ T cells. Purity was above 98% for every sorted population. PBMCs were separated immediately by Lymphoprep density gradient centrifugation and were stained directly, without being cultured. Samples were stained and sorted in pairs, with one healthy donor and one patient per experiment, so that batch effects were minimized. The sequenced sample was stem cell memory CD4+ T cells from blood. Per the publication, the cell subset or site label means: stem cell-like memory CD4+ T cells. This TCR derives from a woman between 18 and 30 years old in good health.

CDR3 loop: CASTSLGRGNGYTF. The DNA sequence is TGTGCCAGCACAAGCCTCGGGAGGGGGAACGGCTACACCTTC. The receptor chain draws on TRBV7-8 and TRBJ1-2; the D gene is possibly TRBD1, with 6 bases matching. Trimming removed 7 bases from V and 8 bases from J, leaving 20 bases between the germline ends. Its CDR3 holds 14 amino acids, cysteine through phenylalanine. Only CDR3 DNA is held: 42 bases, read in frame from base 1. CDR1 and CDR2 are drawn from the germline V gene: SGHVS, FQNEAQ.